The T cell receptor (beta chain) under discussion was sequenced for a study of blood T cell repertoires in COVID-19. Study at large: The study drew acute and convalescent COVID-19 samples from the United States, Italy and Spain.

Data came from immunoSEQ multiplex PCR; TCRdb stores just in-frame clones and leaves some out. This sample carries a few hundred thousand clones, 85% to 90% of them seen once, and the ten largest clones take 2.5% to 3.5%. The CDR3 has 14 residues. Germline loops: CDR1 SGHTA, CDR2 FQGNSA. Trimming cost V 2 bases and J 2 bases; bases outside gene matches: 3. This chain joins TRBV7-2 and TRBJ2-7; 7 nucleotides align to TRBD2. The material sequenced was PBMCs or T cells enriched from blood (not recorded which). The TCR sequence derives from a woman aged 45-65 years who had been exposed to COVID-19. Here the CDR3 DNA reads TGTGCCAGCAGCTTATTCGGGGGGACCTACGAGCAGTACTTC. Its protein product is CASSLFGGTYEQYF.